The T cell receptor (beta chain) described here comes from a study of blood T cell repertoires in COVID-19. Study-level background: PBMCs, B-cell-depleted T cells, or T cells were the source of the cDNA or gDNA that made up the material.

Authors' methods: Amplification with reference gene primers provided the estimates of nucleated cell counts. Clones were sequenced by immunoSEQ multiplex PCR, and TCRdb holds only the in-frame ones, with some missing. The V and J calls and clone size are taken from that table; D and trimming were inferred from the DNA. The sample records some 420,000 clones, 80% to 90% being singletons. The V end was cut by 1 base, the J end by 5 bases, with 12 bases between. The CDR3 contains 13 residues. In germline, CDR1 is GTSNPN, CDR2 SVGIG (reference sequence). Participants were aged roughly 18 to 90 years, lived in some 23 US areas, and enrolled virtually. Self-reported history from a screening survey and questionnaire set each donor's cohort.

Sequenced material: PBMCs or T cells enriched from blood (not recorded which). The chain joins TRBV30 to TRBJ2-7; no clear D gene. The sequence derives from a man aged 25 to 40 who had recovered from COVID-19. The CDR3 spells CAWSERPPDEQYF. The CDR3 DNA sequence: TGTGCCTGGAGTGAGCGCCCCCCGGACGAGCAGTACTTC.